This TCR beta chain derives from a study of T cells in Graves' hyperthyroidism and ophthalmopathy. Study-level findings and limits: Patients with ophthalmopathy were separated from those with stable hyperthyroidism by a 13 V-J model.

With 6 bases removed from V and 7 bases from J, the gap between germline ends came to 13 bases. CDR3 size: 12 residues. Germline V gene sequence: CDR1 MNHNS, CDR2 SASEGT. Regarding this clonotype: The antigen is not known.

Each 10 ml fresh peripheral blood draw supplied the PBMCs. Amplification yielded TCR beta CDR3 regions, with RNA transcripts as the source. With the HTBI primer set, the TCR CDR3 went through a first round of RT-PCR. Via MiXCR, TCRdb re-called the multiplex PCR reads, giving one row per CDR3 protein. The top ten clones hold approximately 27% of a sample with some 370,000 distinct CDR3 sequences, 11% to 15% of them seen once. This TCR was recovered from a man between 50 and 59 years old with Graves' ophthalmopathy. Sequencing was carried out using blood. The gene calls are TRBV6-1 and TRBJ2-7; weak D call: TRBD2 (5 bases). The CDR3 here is CASSHNREEQYF. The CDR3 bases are TGTGCCAGCAGCCACAACCGGGAAGAGCAGTACTTC.